A selection of T cell receptor beta chains follows, all from one sample in a study of T cell responses to AZD1222 COVID-19 vaccine. The assay was immunoSEQ multiplex PCR, and TCRdb's table has in-frame clones only and misses some. The table records around 100,000 clones, roughly 90% of them present only once. Sequencing was performed on peripheral blood, taken on day 0 of AZD1222 vaccination. These TCRs come from an adult in good health. CDR3s leave out the opening cysteine and the closing phenylalanine or tryptophan. The order of the fields is CDR3 length, V gene, CDR3 protein.

>12|TRBV18
ASSPYWTQGGYT
>13|TRBV4-1
ASSLGGGSNQPQH
>12|TRBV11-3
ASNERAADTEAF
>14|TRBV7-8
ASSPLRVGSGNTIY
>13|TRBV7-8
ASSIERELYNEQF
>16|TRBV11-3
ASSLEDWAASSYNEQF
>12|TRBV2
ASSDGQGGAEAF
>15|TRBV12-5
ASQPLGLADMKNIQY
>13|TRBV7-2
ASSSNTGDPAGYT
>12|TRBV29-1
SVVDSLSYNEQF
>11|TRBV5-1
ASGDSPTGELF
>15|TRBV3-1/TRBV3-2
ASSPRQGRLSGNTIY
>9|TRBV28
ASSLSTEAF
>13|TRBV10-3
AISDPRPGNYGYT
>13|TRBV5-1
ASSLGYPSTDTQY
>14|TRBV15
ATSRDSGGRLVGQF
>11|TRBV18
ASSPPGLETQY
>13|TRBV3-1/TRBV3-2
ASSHVPTWNTEAF
>12|TRBV19
ASSMGDSFYGYT
>15|TRBV5-4
ASSFQVAGGPENEQF
>15|TRBV10-3
ATLELGGTPSTDTQY
>13|TRBV28
ASSLGGTIKDEQF
>12|TRBV3-1/TRBV3-2
ASTHSGSTDTQY
>14|TRBV7-8
ASSLAGTLNTGELF
>12|TRBV27
ASSPTLVTNEQF
>11|TRBV7-9
ASSLGGNYGYT
>13|TRBV11-2
ASSWGGTLAETQY
>13|TRBV7-3
ASSLSGRANSPLH
>11|TRBV25-1
ASSGKSMETQY
>12|TRBV6-2/TRBV6-3
ASSYVGGNQPQH
>13|TRBV28
ASISGQAFSQPQH
>11|TRBV7-2
ASSIDGGEAQY
>12|TRBV27
ASRSKREAYEQY
>14|TRBV25-1
ASRVPGTGNTGELF
>12|TRBV11-2
ASSLGVANYGYT
>16|TRBV10-3
AISRALKEGVRGYGYT
>13|TRBV7-9
ASSFIAGIYNEQF
>12|TRBV15
ATSSQTHGPGAF
>17|TRBV7-2
ASSFSQPGLAGGSGTQY
>12|TRBV30
AWRRRLSGNTIY
>12|TRBV2
ASSEVNRGETQY
>13|TRBV4-3
ASSQATGQSYEQY
>11|TRBV5-6
ASSFQERYEQY
>12|TRBV11-2
ASSLGGGADTQY
>13|TRBV6-6
ASNGGLAAYNEQF
>11|TRBV2
ASTTGLNYEQY
>12|TRBV4-1
ASSQAGTDYEQY
>13|TRBV6-5
ASSYGGQGTYEQY